This TCR beta chain is from a study of shared clonotypes between healthy human individuals. Germline loops: CDR1 SGHDT, CDR2 YYEEEE. The CDR3 spans 16 residues. Trimming took off 1 base at V and 7 bases at J, with 17 bases between the two ends. Each subset's genomic DNA was shared equally among a number of immunoSEQ plates. Generated by immunoSEQ multiplex PCR, the TCRdb table keeps only in-frame clones and is missing some. The profile shows about 2 million clones, roughly 94% of them singletons. Naive CD8 cells comprised CD45RO-negative, CCR7-positively selected cells, excluding terminally differentiated effector memory CD45RA+ cells.

Sequencing input: naive CD8+ T cells sorted from blood. The clonotype was recovered from a man between 18 and 29 years old in good health. The gene calls are TRBV5-6 and TRBJ2-2, with a weak D call TRBD2 (6 bases). CDR3 DNA: TGTGCCAGCAGCTTGTACGGCGTTTTCGGGGGCGGGGAGCTGTTTTTT. Its protein product is CASSLYGVFGGGELFF.